The text below deals with one T cell receptor beta chain. The CDR3 runs to 16 residues. V lost 1 base and J lost 4, with 17 bases in between. Looked up from germline, CDR1 is SGHTA and CDR2 is FQGNSA. Specified treatment: oral pan-JAK inhibitor, 5-10 mg twice daily. This entry comes from a study of CD8+ T cells in alopecia areata. Isolated RNA was reverse transcribed into cDNA used as the sequencing template. Using immunoSEQ multiplex PCR, the repertoire was profiled, and TCRdb retains in-frame clones only, with some absent. This repertoire shows 150,000 to 200,000 clones, 55% to 75% found once; its top ten account for about 5.1%.

The chain recombines TRBV7-2 with TRBJ2-7; D is possibly TRBD1 or TRBD2 (5 bases each). The receptor was derived from a human donor with alopecia areata. The sample here was CD4+ T cells sorted from blood, taken at week 24, from a patient treated with tofacitinib. This CDR3 reads CASSLVGVGSPYEQYF. CDR3 DNA sequence: TGTGCCAGCAGCTTAGTGGGGGTAGGGAGCCCGTACGAGCAGTACTTC.